Listed below are T cell receptor beta chains from one sample, sequenced in a study of OX40 agonist ivuxolimab in advanced cancers. Assay: immunoSEQ multiplex PCR; the TCRdb copy retains only in-frame clones and omits some. Among 78,000 or so clones listed, about 89% were seen once. The sample in question was CD4+ or CD8+ T cells sorted from blood, obtained in a trial of the OX40 agonist ivuxolimab. All receptors come from an adult with an advanced solid tumor such as melanoma, head and neck, liver or kidney cancer. Both conserved end residues are part of each CDR3. A D gene is named only where the DNA matches it firmly. Rows may omit the clone size; those that give it use once, few, many or a size class.

>TRBD1|TRBV9|TRBJ2-2|-
CASSVQGATGELFF
TGTGCCAGCAGCGTACAGGGGGCCACCGGGGAGCTGTTTTTT
>-|TRBV7-6|TRBJ2-1|once
CASSNSRGQDEQFF
TGTGCCAGCAGCAACTCTCGGGGGCAAGATGAGCAGTTCTTC
>TRBD1|TRBV4-3|TRBJ1-6|-
CASSPRQGGSPLHF
TGCGCCAGCAGCCCCCGACAGGGTGGGTCACCCCTCCACTTT
>TRBD2|TRBV4-1|TRBJ2-5|-
CASSQDGLAGGHQETQYF
TGCGCCAGCAGCCAAGATGGACTAGCGGGGGGCCACCAAGAGACCCAGTACTTC
>-|TRBV7-9|TRBJ1-2|-
CASSVTSGQLHGYTF
TGTGCCAGCAGCGTGACATCAGGACAGTTGCATGGCTACACCTTC
>-|TRBV18|TRBJ2-7|-
CASSPPGRRAEQYF
TGTGCCAGCTCACCACCAGGCAGGCGTGCTGAGCAGTACTTC
>TRBD2|TRBV7-8|TRBJ2-7|-
CASSLAPSGVYEQYF
TGTGCCAGCAGCTTAGCGCCTAGCGGGGTTTACGAGCAGTACTTC
>-|TRBV28|TRBJ2-7|-
CASIPGTAGYEQYF
TGTGCCAGCATTCCAGGGACGGCGGGTTACGAGCAGTACTTC
>-|TRBV15|TRBJ1-5|once
CATSRRGPYQPQHF
TGTGCCACCAGCCGCCGGGGCCCTTATCAGCCCCAGCATTTT
>-|TRBV7-6|TRBJ2-7|-
CASSLGGHKIYEQYF
TGTGCCAGCAGCTTAGGGGGACACAAAATCTACGAGCAGTACTTC
>-|TRBV25-1|TRBJ2-7|few
CASSESYEQYF
TGTGCCAGCAGTGAATCGTACGAGCAGTACTTC
>TRBD2|TRBV5-1|TRBJ2-7|-
CASSWGLAVSSYEQYF
TGCGCCAGCAGCTGGGGACTAGCGGTCAGCTCCTACGAGCAGTACTTC
>-|TRBV6-6|TRBJ2-1|-
CASRGDHGEQFF
TGTGCCAGCAGAGGGGACCACGGGGAGCAGTTCTTC
>-|TRBV15|TRBJ2-1|-
CATSRGGREYEQFF
TGTGCCACCAGCAGAGGGGGCAGGGAGTATGAGCAGTTCTTC
>TRBD1|TRBV6-5|TRBJ2-7|-
CASKKQGSYEQYF
TGTGCCAGCAAGAAACAGGGGTCCTACGAGCAGTACTTC
>-|TRBV7-9|TRBJ1-1|once
CGASTGAGNTEAFF
TGTGGAGCAAGTACCGGGGCAGGGAACACTGAAGCTTTCTTT
>TRBD1|TRBV27|TRBJ2-7|once
CASSLRTGGTYEQYF
TGTGCCAGCAGTCTAAGGACAGGGGGCACGTACGAGCAGTACTTC
>TRBD2|TRBV9|TRBJ2-4|-
CASSEGLAGEGKNIQYF
TGTGCCAGCAGCGAAGGTCTAGCGGGAGAGGGAAAAAACATTCAGTACTTC
>-|TRBV30|TRBJ1-5|-
CAWSKGGTNQPQHF
TGTGCCTGGAGTAAGGGGGGGACAAATCAGCCCCAGCATTTT
>-|TRBV4-3|TRBJ2-1|-
CASSQEDYNYNEQFF
TGCGCCAGCAGCCAAGAGGACTATAACTACAATGAGCAGTTCTTC
>-|TRBV2|TRBJ1-4|few
CASKVAGVGNEKLFF
TGTGCCAGCAAGGTGGCCGGGGTCGGAAATGAAAAACTGTTTTTT
>-|TRBV5-1|TRBJ1-4|-
CASSFSEPNEKLFF
TGCGCCAGCAGCTTTTCAGAGCCTAATGAAAAACTGTTTTTT
>-|TRBV5-1|TRBJ1-2|few
CASSPRTDSRYGYTF
TGCGCCAGCAGCCCAAGGACGGACTCCCGCTATGGCTACACCTTC
>TRBD1|TRBV19|TRBJ1-5|-
CASSTRDRFMQPQHF
TGTGCCAGTAGTACTAGGGACAGGTTCATGCAGCCCCAGCATTTT
>TRBD1|TRBV6-5|TRBJ2-7|few
CASIRTGGYEQYF
TGTGCCAGCATCAGGACAGGGGGGTACGAGCAGTACTTC
>-|TRBV19|TRBJ1-4|-
CASSTPRGSNEKLFF
TGTGCCAGTAGTACCCCAAGGGGAAGTAATGAAAAACTGTTTTTT
>TRBD1|TRBV7-2|TRBJ1-2|-
CASSLQGASGYTF
TGTGCCAGCAGCTTACAGGGGGCTAGTGGCTACACCTTC